Following are 22 T cell receptor beta chains from one sample sequenced in a study of cytomegalovirus exposure and HLA in healthy donors. In the PCR, 60 Vbeta and 13 Jbeta primers were used. Sequenced by immunoSEQ multiplex PCR; TCRdb stores in-frame clones only, minus some. In all, the sample yields 40,000 to 65,000 clones. Sequenced: PBMCs. These receptors were collected from a man aged 35 to 55 in good health and CMV-seropositive.

This chain joins TRBV18 and TRBJ2-1, with D maybe TRBD1 (6 bases). Looked up from germline, CDR1 is KGHSH and CDR2 is LQKENI. The CDR3 runs to 13 residues. Trimming removed 6 bases at V and 2 bases at J, with 8 bases between. CDR3 nucleotides: TGTGCCAGCTCTACAGGGACCTACAATGAGCAGTTCTTC. Protein: CASSTGTYNEQFF.

The chain employs TRBV5-5 and TRBJ2-7, with 9 bases lining up with TRBD2. There are 15 residues in the CDR3. J gave up 2 bases and V 0 bases, and 3 bases lay outside the gene matches. The germline CDR1 and CDR2 sequences are SGHKS and YYEKEE (reference sequence). CDR3 loop: CASSLDAGGAYEQYF. The DNA for the CDR3 is TGTGCCAGCAGCTTGGATGCGGGGGGGGCCTACGAGCAGTACTTC.

This rearrangement joins TRBV4-1 to TRBJ2-5; D is possibly TRBD2 (5 bases). Germline V CDR1 and CDR2: MGHRA, YSYEKL. The CDR3 has 17 amino acids. The V and J ends lost 0 bases and 5 bases respectively, with 19 bases between them. In DNA form, the CDR3 reads TGCGCCAGCAGCCAAGATCGTTTCCTCGGGGTATCGGAGACCCAGTACTTC. It translates to CASSQDRFLGVSETQYF.

The V and J genes are TRBV6-6 and TRBJ2-7; 9 bases are shared with TRBD2. Germline trimming cut 6 bases from V and 2 bases from J; bases unmatched to any gene: 5. Per the germline V gene, CDR1 is MNHNY and CDR2 is SVGAGI (reference sequence). This CDR3 is 14 amino acids long. CDR3 sequence: CASRRLADTYEQYF. DNA of the CDR3: TGTGCCAGCAGGAGACTAGCGGACACCTACGAGCAGTACTTC.

The CDR3 coding sequence is TGTGCCAGCAGCGACCCCGGCGGGGGGGACACCATATATTTT. This sequence encodes CASSDPGGGDTIYF. V usage is TRBV9 and J usage is TRBJ1-3; D is possibly TRBD1 (5 bases). Germline assignment: CDR1 SGDLS and CDR2 YYNGEE. V lost 3 bases and J 8 bases, leaving 15 bases between the germline ends. The CDR3 spans 14 residues.

The chain joins TRBV2 to TRBJ1-5; 10 bases map to TRBD1. The germline gives CDR1 SNHLY, CDR2 FYNNEI. With 6 bases clipped from V and 7 bases from J, the junction kept 9 bases outside the gene matches. This CDR3 has 15 residues. CDR3 region: CASRADRGLEQPQHF. In nucleotides, the CDR3 is TGTGCCAGCAGGGCCGACAGGGGGCTCGAACAGCCCCAGCATTTT.

The chain is built from TRBV6-5 and TRBJ2-7; perhaps TRBD1 as D (5 bases). Germline lookup yields CDR1 MNHEY and CDR2 SVGAGI. CDR3 size: 13 residues. Trimming removed 2 bases from V and 2 bases from J, with 7 bases in between. The CDR3 DNA reads as TGTGCCAGCAGTTACCGACAGACCTACGAGCAGTACTTC. It translates to CASSYRQTYEQYF.

The chain couples TRBV11-3 to TRBJ2-4; TRBD2 matches at 9 bases. V shed 1 base, J shed 0 bases, and the junction held 7 bases outside the gene matches. In germline, CDR1 is SGHNT, CDR2 YENEEA. The CDR3 consists of 18 residues. The CDR3 sequence: CASSLGGRGGRAKNIQYF. The CDR3 DNA is TGTGCCAGCAGCTTAGGAGGGCGGGGGGGCAGAGCCAAAAACATTCAGTACTTC.

The gene calls are TRBV6-6 and TRBJ1-3; D is ambiguous. Deletions cut 2 bases from V and 0 bases from J, with 11 bases between. CDR3 length: 16 residues. From germline, CDR1 is MNHNY and CDR2 SVGAGI (reference sequence). The CDR3 nucleotides read TGTGCCAGCAGTTACGGTTATACAAGCTCTGGAAACACCATATATTTT. This sequence encodes CASSYGYTSSGNTIYF.

The chain links TRBV5-1 to TRBJ1-2; the match to TRBD1 covers 7 bases. J was trimmed by 4 bases and V by 4 bases; bases with no gene match: 7. Germline V CDR1 and CDR2: SGHRS, YFSETQ. The CDR3 runs 14 residues. The CDR3 nucleotides read TGCGCCAGCAGCCCCTATGGACAGGCCTATGGCTACACCTTC. Translating gives CASSPYGQAYGYTF.

This rearrangement joins TRBV4-2 to TRBJ2-1, with 8 bases that match TRBD2. Germline lookup yields CDR1 LGHNA and CDR2 YNFKEQ. The CDR3 sequence is 18 residues long. After removal of 1 base from V and 9 bases from J, the junction contained 17 bases not matched to a gene. CDR3 sequence reads: CASSQVRAGGAIGGEQFF. The CDR3 nucleotides are TGTGCCAGCAGCCAAGTGAGGGCGGGGGGCGCGATCGGTGGTGAGCAGTTCTTC.

J is TRBJ2-5 and V is TRBV13; 9 nucleotides line up with TRBD1. CDR1 is PRHDT and CDR2 is FYEKMQ in the germline V gene (reference sequence). The CDR3 runs to 13 residues. Germline trimming cut 5 bases from V and 4 bases from J; bases unmatched to any gene: 2. CDR3 amino acids: CASSLDRGETQYF. In nucleotides, the CDR3 is TGTGCCAGCAGCCTGGACAGGGGAGAGACCCAGTACTTC.

The chain carries TRBV28 and TRBJ2-1, with unresolved D. Germline V CDR1 and CDR2: MDHEN, SYDVKM. This CDR3 region has 11 residues. Trimming took off 7 bases at V and 9 bases at J, with 10 bases between the two ends. In DNA, the CDR3 is TGTGCCAGCAACTCCGTCCTTGAGCAGTTCTTC. Translation: CASNSVLEQFF.

This rearrangement joins TRBV19 to TRBJ2-7; D may be TRBD1 (6 bases). The V gene's germline CDR1 is LNHDA and CDR2 SQIVND (reference sequence). Trimming pared 10 bases from V and 7 bases from J, leaving 20 bases between. The CDR3 spans 13 residues. The CDR3 here is CATQGSRPREQYF. The CDR3 DNA sequence: TGTGCCACACAGGGTAGTAGACCTAGGGAGCAGTACTTC.

The V gene is TRBV11-2, the J gene TRBJ1-2, with D perhaps matching TRBD1 (5 bases). Trimming took 0 bases from V and 1 from J, leaving 9 bases between them. The CDR3 consists of 15 residues. CDR1 is SGHAT and CDR2 is FQNNGV in the germline V gene. Written as DNA, the CDR3 is TGTGCCAGCAGCTTAGACCCGACAGTTAACTATGGCTACACCTTC. Translating it yields CASSLDPTVNYGYTF.

CDR3 nucleotides: TGCGCCAGCAGCCAAGTATCGGGGGATTATGAAAAACTGTTTTTT. The encoded protein is CASSQVSGDYEKLFF. The rearrangement joins TRBV4-1 to TRBJ1-4, with D tentatively TRBD1 (5 bases). This CDR3 has 15 amino acids. Germline loops: CDR1 MGHRA, CDR2 YSYEKL. V lost 1 base to trimming and J lost 6 bases, with 12 bases between them.

J is TRBJ2-2 and V is TRBV30, with TRBD2 as a possible D gene (7 bases). Germline loops: CDR1 GTSNPN, CDR2 SVGIG (reference sequence). The CDR3 runs to 15 residues. V was pared by 3 bases and J by 6 bases, with 17 bases between. CDR3: CAWSAVGGQSGELFF. The DNA for the CDR3 is TGTGCCTGGAGCGCAGTGGGGGGGCAATCCGGGGAGCTGTTTTTT.

V gene TRBV9 combines with J gene TRBJ1-6, with 7 bases matching TRBD1. CDR3 length: 14 residues. The junction had 1 base not matched to a gene; V was cut back by 0 bases and J by 7 bases. CDR1 SGDLS and CDR2 YYNGEE come from the germline V gene. The CDR3 loop is CASSVAQGNSPLHF. The CDR3 DNA is TGTGCCAGCAGCGTAGCACAGGGGAATTCACCCCTCCACTTT.

The gene calls are TRBV5-1 and TRBJ2-5; 14 nucleotides line up with TRBD2. Germline V gives CDR1 SGHRS, CDR2 YFSETQ. The ends lost 3 bases at V and 2 bases at J; junction bases unmatched: 12. The CDR3 totals 19 residues. The DNA for the CDR3 is TGCGCCAGCAGCTCCCGGGACATCGGACTAGCGGGGGGACAAGAGACCCAGTACTTC. Translating gives CASSSRDIGLAGGQETQYF.

The V call is TRBV7-8, the J call TRBJ2-1; possibly TRBD1 for D (5 bases). This CDR3 is 13 amino acids long. Deletions cut 1 base from V and 7 bases from J, with 8 bases between. Looked up from germline, CDR1 is SGHVS and CDR2 is FQNEAQ. Here the CDR3 reads CASSLGTTNEQFF. The CDR3 DNA is TGTGCCAGCAGCTTAGGGACAACGAATGAGCAGTTCTTC.

V gene TRBV5-6 combines with J gene TRBJ1-1, with D possibly matching TRBD1 (6 bases). Trimming shortened V by 1 base and J by 4 bases, and 11 bases separated the two germline ends. There are 14 residues in the CDR3. Germline assignment: CDR1 SGHDT and CDR2 YYEEEE. The DNA for the CDR3 is TGTGCCAGCAGCTTGCCAGGGGAGAGCACTGAAGCTTTCTTT. Amino acid sequence: CASSLPGESTEAFF.

This sequence joins TRBV29-1 and TRBJ2-1, with 11 bases aligning to TRBD2. Trimming removed 6 bases from V and 6 bases from J; junction bases left unmatched: 10. The germline V gene encodes CDR1 SQVTM and CDR2 ANQGSEA. The CDR3 is 15 amino acids. In nucleotides, the CDR3 is TGCAGCGTCCGGAATAGGACTAGCGGGTTCAATGAGCAGTTCTTC. Amino acids: CSVRNRTSGFNEQFF.